The rows below give T cell receptor beta chains drawn from one sample of a study of blood T cell repertoires in COVID-19. TCRdb keeps only in-frame clones here, not all; method: immunoSEQ multiplex PCR. The table has fewer than 70,000 clones, approximately 89% seen once. Sequenced: peripheral blood. These receptor sequences come from a human donor in a cohort sampled during active COVID-19. The CDR3 runs from the conserved cysteine through the conserved F or W. Fields, in order: clone size, D gene, V gene, J gene, CDR3 DNA, CDR3 protein. The D gene is left open where the match is weak. Some rows mark clone size as missing; the rest say once, few, many or name a class of expanded clone.

abundance: .
d_gene: .
v_gene: TRBV13
j_gene: TRBJ2-7
CDR3nt: TGTGCCAGCAGCCTCCATTCAGGAAACTACGAGCAGTACTTC
CDR3aa: CASSLHSGNYEQYF

abundance: .
d_gene: .
v_gene: TRBV2
j_gene: TRBJ1-5
CDR3nt: TGTGCCAGCCAGATTGACCGGGGTAGCAATCAGCCCCAGCATTTT
CDR3aa: CASQIDRGSNQPQHF

abundance: .
d_gene: .
v_gene: TRBV19
j_gene: TRBJ2-7
CDR3nt: TGTGCCAGTAGTATCGCCAGGGGTTACGAGCAGTACTTC
CDR3aa: CASSIARGYEQYF

abundance: .
d_gene: TRBD1
v_gene: TRBV18
j_gene: TRBJ2-5
CDR3nt: TGTGCCAGCTTTCCGACAGGGTTGGGGGAGACCCAGTACTTC
CDR3aa: CASFPTGLGETQYF

abundance: .
d_gene: TRBD1
v_gene: TRBV7-2
j_gene: TRBJ1-2
CDR3nt: TGTGCCAGCAGCCTCTCGGGACAGGCAACGGTTGGCTATGGCTACACCTTC
CDR3aa: CASSLSGQATVGYGYTF

abundance: .
d_gene: TRBD1
v_gene: TRBV18
j_gene: TRBJ1-4
CDR3nt: TGTGCCAGCTCGGGGGACAGGGAAGGTTCAACTAATGAAAAACTGTTTTTT
CDR3aa: CASSGDREGSTNEKLFF

abundance: .
d_gene: .
v_gene: TRBV4-1
j_gene: TRBJ2-5
CDR3nt: TGCGCCAGCAGCCAAGAACTCGATTTCACGACCCAGTACTTC
CDR3aa: CASSQELDFTTQYF

abundance: .
d_gene: .
v_gene: TRBV20-1
j_gene: TRBJ2-7
CDR3nt: TGCAGTGCTAGTCCCCGGAGGGGCTACGAGCAGTACTTC
CDR3aa: CSASPRRGYEQYF

abundance: .
d_gene: .
v_gene: TRBV29-1
j_gene: TRBJ1-4
CDR3nt: TGCAGCGTAGCCGTAGGAGGGAATGAAAAACTGTTTTTT
CDR3aa: CSVAVGGNEKLFF

abundance: .
d_gene: .
v_gene: TRBV6-2/TRBV6-3
j_gene: TRBJ1-5
CDR3nt: TGTGCCAGCAGTTACTGGGGAGGGGCTGGCGGCAATCAGCCCCAGCATTTT
CDR3aa: CASSYWGGAGGNQPQHF

abundance: .
d_gene: .
v_gene: TRBV7-2
j_gene: TRBJ1-4
CDR3nt: TGTGCCAGCAGCTTAGACAGGGTTAATGAAAAACTGTTTTTT
CDR3aa: CASSLDRVNEKLFF

abundance: .
d_gene: TRBD2
v_gene: TRBV28
j_gene: TRBJ2-1
CDR3nt: TGTGCCAGCAGCCCACCCCAGCGGGAGGCGGGCAATGAGCAGTTCTTC
CDR3aa: CASSPPQREAGNEQFF

abundance: once
d_gene: .
v_gene: TRBV11-2
j_gene: TRBJ1-1
CDR3nt: TGTGCCAGCAGCTTTTCGGGATACCTGAGCTCTGAAGCTTTCTTT
CDR3aa: CASSFSGYLSSEAFF

abundance: .
d_gene: .
v_gene: TRBV3-1/TRBV3-2
j_gene: TRBJ2-7
CDR3nt: TGTGCCAGCAGCCAAGGGAACAGGGATTACGAGCAGTACTTC
CDR3aa: CASSQGNRDYEQYF

abundance: .
d_gene: TRBD1
v_gene: TRBV24-1
j_gene: TRBJ2-3
CDR3nt: TGTGCCACCAGTGACACCCGGGACAGGGGTACAGATACGCAGTATTTT
CDR3aa: CATSDTRDRGTDTQYF

abundance: .
d_gene: TRBD2
v_gene: TRBV4-1
j_gene: TRBJ2-5
CDR3nt: TGCGCCAGCAGCCAAGTGGGACTAGCGGTAAAAGAGACCCAGTACTTC
CDR3aa: CASSQVGLAVKETQYF

abundance: .
d_gene: TRBD1
v_gene: TRBV29-1
j_gene: TRBJ2-3
CDR3nt: TGCAGCGTGGCGACAGGGATCACAGATACGCAGTATTTT
CDR3aa: CSVATGITDTQYF

abundance: .
d_gene: TRBD1
v_gene: TRBV4-2
j_gene: TRBJ1-5
CDR3nt: TGTGCCAGCAGCCATTCAAGAAGGGGGACAGGGGGCCCCCAGCCCCAGCATTTT
CDR3aa: CASSHSRRGTGGPQPQHF

abundance: few
d_gene: TRBD1
v_gene: TRBV5-1
j_gene: TRBJ1-2
CDR3nt: TGCGCCAGCAGCCCAGGGACAGGAGGTAGCACCTTC
CDR3aa: CASSPGTGGSTF

abundance: .
d_gene: .
v_gene: TRBV29-1
j_gene: TRBJ2-3
CDR3nt: TGCAGCGTTGTAGGGACACCCCCGGACACAGATACGCAGTATTTT
CDR3aa: CSVVGTPPDTDTQYF

abundance: .
d_gene: TRBD2
v_gene: TRBV5-6
j_gene: TRBJ2-1
CDR3nt: TGTGCCAGCAGCCCGGCCTCCGGGACTAGCGGGAAGAATGAGCAGTTCTTC
CDR3aa: CASSPASGTSGKNEQFF

abundance: .
d_gene: TRBD1
v_gene: TRBV10-3
j_gene: TRBJ1-5
CDR3nt: TGTGCCATCAGTGAGTCAGACAGGGCCGAACAGCCCCAGCATTTT
CDR3aa: CAISESDRAEQPQHF

abundance: few
d_gene: TRBD1
v_gene: TRBV6-1
j_gene: TRBJ1-2
CDR3nt: TGTGCCAGCAGTGAAGTGGGGACAGGGAATAACTATGGCTACACCTTC
CDR3aa: CASSEVGTGNNYGYTF

abundance: .
d_gene: .
v_gene: TRBV5-6
j_gene: TRBJ2-6
CDR3nt: TGTGCCAGCAGCTTGTACTCAGGTACTGGGGCCAACGTCCTGACTTTC
CDR3aa: CASSLYSGTGANVLTF

abundance: few
d_gene: .
v_gene: TRBV7-2
j_gene: TRBJ1-5
CDR3nt: TGTGCCAGCAGCTTAACGGGCAATCAGCCCCAGCATTTT
CDR3aa: CASSLTGNQPQHF

abundance: .
d_gene: TRBD1
v_gene: TRBV5-1
j_gene: TRBJ1-1
CDR3nt: TGCGCCAGCAGCGCGACAGGGGGTAGAACTGAAGCTTTCTTT
CDR3aa: CASSATGGRTEAFF

abundance: .
d_gene: TRBD1
v_gene: TRBV6-1
j_gene: TRBJ2-1
CDR3nt: TGTGCCAGCAGTGGGGATCCGGGACAGGGCGTGAATGAGCAGTTCTTC
CDR3aa: CASSGDPGQGVNEQFF

abundance: .
d_gene: .
v_gene: TRBV7-9
j_gene: TRBJ1-2
CDR3nt: TGTGCCAGCAGCCTCGAGGGAAAGAATGGCTACACCTTC
CDR3aa: CASSLEGKNGYTF

abundance: .
d_gene: .
v_gene: TRBV2
j_gene: TRBJ2-1
CDR3nt: TGTGCCAGCAGACAGGGTGCGGGTAGCGAGAGAAATGAGCAGTTCTTC
CDR3aa: CASRQGAGSERNEQFF

abundance: .
d_gene: .
v_gene: TRBV6-1
j_gene: TRBJ1-2
CDR3nt: TGTGCCAGCAGTGAAGCGATTCGGGTCTTATATGGCTACACCTTC
CDR3aa: CASSEAIRVLYGYTF

abundance: .
d_gene: .
v_gene: TRBV4-3
j_gene: TRBJ2-2
CDR3nt: TGCGCCAGCAGCCAAGAAGGCGCGAGCCTAGGAAGTACCGGGGAGCTGTTTTTT
CDR3aa: CASSQEGASLGSTGELFF

abundance: .
d_gene: .
v_gene: TRBV7-9
j_gene: TRBJ2-1
CDR3nt: TGTGCCAGCAGCTTAACTCATGAGCAGTTCTTC
CDR3aa: CASSLTHEQFF

abundance: .
d_gene: TRBD2
v_gene: TRBV29-1
j_gene: TRBJ2-3
CDR3nt: TGCAGCGTTTCTGGACTAGCGGGAGAGGAGGTCCATACGCAGTATTTT
CDR3aa: CSVSGLAGEEVHTQYF

abundance: .
d_gene: .
v_gene: TRBV11-2
j_gene: TRBJ2-3
CDR3nt: TGTGCCAGCAGTTCATCAGGTATCACAGATACGCAGTATTTT
CDR3aa: CASSSSGITDTQYF

abundance: once
d_gene: .
v_gene: TRBV28
j_gene: TRBJ2-7
CDR3nt: TGTGCCAGCGGGGGACTCGGCCAGACCTACGAGCAGTACTTC
CDR3aa: CASGGLGQTYEQYF

abundance: .
d_gene: TRBD1
v_gene: TRBV18
j_gene: TRBJ1-6
CDR3nt: TGTGCCAGCTCACCCCACGACAGGGCCTATAATTCACCCCTCCACTTT
CDR3aa: CASSPHDRAYNSPLHF

abundance: once
d_gene: .
v_gene: TRBV28
j_gene: TRBJ1-2
CDR3nt: TGTGCCAGCAGTCCCGCGGGGGGACCCCATGGCTACACCTTC
CDR3aa: CASSPAGGPHGYTF

abundance: .
d_gene: .
v_gene: TRBV3-1/TRBV3-2
j_gene: TRBJ2-7
CDR3nt: TGTGCCAGCAGCCAAGGCAGCTACGAGCAGTACTTC
CDR3aa: CASSQGSYEQYF

abundance: few
d_gene: .
v_gene: TRBV28
j_gene: TRBJ1-2
CDR3nt: TGTGCCAGCAGCCTCTTGTCAGGGGCGGATGGCTACACCTTC
CDR3aa: CASSLLSGADGYTF

abundance: .
d_gene: TRBD1
v_gene: TRBV11-2
j_gene: TRBJ1-2
CDR3nt: TGTGCCAGCAGCTCGACAGGGATCGGAGGCTATGGCTACACCTTC
CDR3aa: CASSSTGIGGYGYTF

abundance: .
d_gene: TRBD1
v_gene: TRBV19
j_gene: TRBJ1-4
CDR3nt: TGTGCCAGTAGTATGCGACAGGGTAACGAAAAACTGTTTTTT
CDR3aa: CASSMRQGNEKLFF

abundance: once
d_gene: TRBD1
v_gene: TRBV19
j_gene: TRBJ2-2
CDR3nt: TGTGCCACTAGACAGGGGGACGGGGAGCTGTTTTTT
CDR3aa: CATRQGDGELFF

abundance: .
d_gene: TRBD1
v_gene: TRBV5-4
j_gene: TRBJ1-2
CDR3nt: TGTGCCAGCAGTCCGGGACAGGGCTATGGCTACACCTTC
CDR3aa: CASSPGQGYGYTF

abundance: .
d_gene: .
v_gene: TRBV7-2
j_gene: TRBJ1-5
CDR3nt: TGTGCCAGCAGTTTTCGGGATGATCAGCCCCAGCATTTT
CDR3aa: CASSFRDDQPQHF

abundance: .
d_gene: TRBD1
v_gene: TRBV19
j_gene: TRBJ1-3
CDR3nt: TGTGCCAGTACAACGGAGACAGGGAACTCTGGAAACACCATATATTTT
CDR3aa: CASTTETGNSGNTIYF

abundance: few
d_gene: .
v_gene: TRBV7-2
j_gene: TRBJ1-6
CDR3nt: TGTGCCAGCAGCTTTGGACAGCAGGGGAGTTCACCCCTCCACTTT
CDR3aa: CASSFGQQGSSPLHF

abundance: once
d_gene: TRBD1
v_gene: TRBV7-8
j_gene: TRBJ2-1
CDR3nt: TGTGCCAGCAGCACCACAGGGGGCAATGAGCAGTTCTTC
CDR3aa: CASSTTGGNEQFF

abundance: .
d_gene: .
v_gene: TRBV11-3
j_gene: TRBJ2-7
CDR3nt: TGTGCCAGCAGCTTATTTGGGAGACCCCCCTACGAGCAGTACTTC
CDR3aa: CASSLFGRPPYEQYF

abundance: .
d_gene: .
v_gene: TRBV27
j_gene: TRBJ2-6
CDR3nt: TGTGCCAGCAGTTTTGACAGGACAAACACTATCTCTGGGGCCAACGTCCTGACTTTC
CDR3aa: CASSFDRTNTISGANVLTF